Listed here is a single TCR beta chain. Profiling relied on immunoSEQ multiplex PCR, and the TCRdb table lists in-frame clones only, not all of them. Here the sample spans around 69,000 clones, just over 90% being singletons. This CDR3 has 15 amino acids. V was pared by 5 bases and J by 3 bases, with 3 bases of the junction left unmatched. Germline V gene sequence: CDR1 MNHEY, CDR2 SVGAGI. These data originate in a study of T cell changes during pregnancy in multiple sclerosis. This sequence originates from a female donor with multiple sclerosis, enrolled in a pregnancy study. The specimen comprised peripheral blood, sampled in the third trimester of pregnancy. The chain recombines TRBV6-5 with TRBJ2-2; 10 bases fit TRBD2. CDR3 protein: CASSTSGMHTGELFF. In nucleotides, the CDR3 is TGTGCCAGCAGTACTAGCGGGATGCACACCGGGGAGCTGTTTTTT.